This T cell receptor beta chain emerged from a study of T cell repertoires in cytomegalovirus infection. Across the whole study: Selection of CMV epitopes for the study included recently identified HLA-C-restricted and well-studied HLA-B-restricted ones. Both CMV infection and a matching HLA type were indicated by public TCR beta signatures. General study results and limits: Frequencies of public TCR beta families were cumulated, and this identified carriers of CMV plus the relevant HLA.

This CDR3 contains 13 residues. V shed 6 bases and J shed 5 bases, with 13 bases lying between them. Germline CDR1 is MNHNY and CDR2 is SVGAGI (reference sequence). In the case of this clonotype: Its antigen is currently unknown.

TCRdb used MiXCR to reprocess the reads, holding one entry per CDR3 protein. The table includes some 800,000 distinct CDR3 sequences, 32% detected once. The receptor comes from a human donor in good health (CMV status not recorded). Some clones in this sample may be carry-over from other donors' samples. The V gene is TRBV6-6, the J gene TRBJ2-5, with no clear D. The sample was cultured CD8+ T cells from PBMCs, taken from culture after CMV antigen stimulation. CDR3 in amino acids: CASRSSRSETQYF. DNA for the CDR3: TGTGCCAGCAGGAGTAGTAGAAGCGAGACCCAGTACTTC.